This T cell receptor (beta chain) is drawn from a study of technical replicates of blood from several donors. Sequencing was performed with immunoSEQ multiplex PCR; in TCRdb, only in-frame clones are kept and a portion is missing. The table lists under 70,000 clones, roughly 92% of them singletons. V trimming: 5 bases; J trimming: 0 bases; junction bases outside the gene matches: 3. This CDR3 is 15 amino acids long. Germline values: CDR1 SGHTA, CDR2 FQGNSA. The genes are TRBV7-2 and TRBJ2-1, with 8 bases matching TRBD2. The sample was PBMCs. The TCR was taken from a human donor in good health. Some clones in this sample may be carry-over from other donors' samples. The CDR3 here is CASSTTSVSYNEQFF. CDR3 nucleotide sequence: TGTGCCAGCAGCACGACTAGCGTCTCCTACAATGAGCAGTTCTTC. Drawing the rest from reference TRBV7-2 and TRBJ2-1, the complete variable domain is GAGVSQSPSNKVTEKGKDVELRCDPISGHTALYWYRQSLGQGLEFLIYFQGNSAPDKSGLPSDRFSAERTGGSVSTLTIQRTQQEDSAVYLCASSTTSVSYNEQFFGPGTRLTVL.